These 23 T cell receptor beta chains were all obtained from the same sample, sequenced in a study of OX40 agonist ivuxolimab in advanced cancers. Using immunoSEQ multiplex PCR, the repertoire was profiled, and TCRdb retains in-frame clones only, with some absent. The data hold fewer than 30,000 clones, with over 60% observed a single time. The sample in question was CD4+ or CD8+ T cells sorted from blood, obtained in a trial of the OX40 agonist ivuxolimab. The receptors come from an adult with an advanced solid tumor such as melanoma, head and neck, liver or kidney cancer.

This sequence joins TRBV4-3 and TRBJ1-1; TRBD1 matches 7 bases. CDR3 length equals 14 residues. Germline V lookup: CDR1 LGHNA, CDR2 YSLEER. The trim removed 1 base at V and 4 bases at J, leaving 3 bases unmatched. CDR3 in DNA: TGCGCCAGCAGCCAAGGACAGGGCAGCACTGAAGCTTTCTTT. As protein: CASSQGQGSTEAFF.

There are a few counts of this clone. V and J are TRBV28 and TRBJ2-4; D assignment may be TRBD1 or TRBD2 (6 bases each). This CDR3 comprises 14 residues. CDR1 and CDR2 from the germline V gene are MDHEN and SYDVKM. V was trimmed by 4 bases and J by 7 bases, leaving 14 bases between them. CDR3 in amino acids: CASSSYREENIQYF. The CDR3 nucleotides are TGTGCCAGCAGTTCGTACAGGGAGGAGAACATTCAGTACTTC.

The rearrangement uses TRBV7-9 and TRBJ2-3, with D possibly matching TRBD1 (6 bases). The CDR3 covers 14 residues. Trimming took 5 bases from V and 3 from J, leaving 12 bases between them. Germline-derived CDR1 and CDR2 are SEHNR and FQNEAQ (reference sequence). The CDR3 loop reads CASSLVQGTDTQYF. The CDR3 DNA is TGTGCCAGCAGCCTTGTTCAGGGGACAGATACGCAGTATTTT. The full variable domain, with the rest looked up from reference TRBV7-9 and TRBJ2-3, is DTGVSQNPRHKITKRGQNVTFRCDPISEHNRLYWYRQTLGQGPEFLTYFQNEAQLEKSRLLSDRFSAERPKGSFSTLEIQRTEQGDSAMYLCASSLVQGTDTQYFGPGTRLTVL.

J is TRBJ2-5 and V is TRBV28; D might be TRBD2 (7 bases). This CDR3 region has 16 residues. CDR1 and CDR2 from the germline V gene are MDHEN and SYDVKM. Between the trimmed V and J ends, which lost 6 bases and 2 bases, there was a span of 19 bases. This CDR3 reads CASSFRGAGDQETQYF. DNA for the CDR3: TGTGCCAGCAGCTTTCGGGGGGCGGGAGATCAAGAGACCCAGTACTTC.

In this sample, this clone turned up a few times. This rearrangement joins TRBV21-1 to TRBJ1-5; the table calls TRBD1, which could not be checked here. TRBV21-1 is a known pseudogene. The CDR3 loop spans 15 amino acids. The CDR3 DNA reads TGTGCCAGCAGCAAACTGGACAGGGATCAACAGCCCCAGCATTTT. Translation gives CASSKLDRDQQPQHF.

V gene TRBV10-1 combines with J gene TRBJ1-6; D is unresolved. V shed 3 bases and J shed 5 bases, with 8 bases lying between them. This CDR3 has 14 residues. Germline CDR1 reads WNHNN; CDR2 reads SYGVQD (reference sequence). CDR3 sequence (DNA): TGCGCCAGCAGTGAAAGGACCCATAATTCACCCCTCCACTTT. The encoded protein is CASSERTHNSPLHF.

This clone was seen only a few times. The rearrangement uses TRBV4-1 and TRBJ1-5; D is unresolved. CDR3 length equals 14 residues. The germline V and J ends were trimmed by 0 bases and 8 bases, with 11 bases remaining between them. Germline V gene data show CDR1 as MGHRA and CDR2 as YSYEKL. CDR3 protein: CASSQEMVQEPQHF. DNA of the CDR3: TGCGCCAGCAGCCAAGAGATGGTTCAAGAGCCCCAGCATTTT.

The gene calls are TRBV5-5 and TRBJ1-2; 8 bases align to TRBD1. Trimming at V came to 2 bases and at J to 3 bases, leaving 3 bases not matched to a gene. Germline CDR1 and CDR2: SGHKS and YYEKEE (reference sequence). The CDR3 has 14 residues. The CDR3 loop is CASSLGQGYYGYTF. The CDR3 DNA reads as TGTGCCAGCAGCTTAGGACAGGGCTACTATGGCTACACCTTC.

The chain couples TRBV5-6 to TRBJ2-7; 7 nucleotides match TRBD1. The CDR3 totals 14 residues. V gave up 2 bases and J gave up 3 bases; unmatched junction bases: 5. The germline CDR1 and CDR2 sequences are SGHDT and YYEEEE. The CDR3 loop reads CASSLGGLYYEQYF. The CDR3 nucleotides are TGTGCCAGCAGCTTAGGGGGCCTTTACTACGAGCAGTACTTC.

J is TRBJ2-2 and V is TRBV27, with TRBD2 identical over 8 bases. With V trimmed by 3 bases and J by 4 bases, 7 bases remained unmatched. The germline V gene encodes CDR1 MNHEY and CDR2 SMNVEV (reference sequence). The CDR3 covers 16 residues. The CDR3 is CASSLAAGAFTGELFF. The CDR3 DNA follows: TGTGCCAGCAGTTTGGCAGCGGGGGCTTTCACCGGGGAGCTGTTTTTT.

The rearrangement uses TRBV9 and TRBJ2-1; either TRBD1 or TRBD2 may supply D (6 bases each). V was shortened by 3 bases and J by 7 bases, with 41 bases between the two germline ends. Germline V gives CDR1 SGDLS, CDR2 YYNGEE. This CDR3 region has 23 residues. This CDR3 reads CASSDKGTTDPGWGEKGGNEQFF. The DNA for the CDR3 is TGTGCCAGCAGCGACAAAGGGACAACTGACCCGGGATGGGGGGAAAAAGGTGGGAATGAGCAGTTCTTC.

The CDR3 sequence is CASKPGRNPEQFF. The DNA for the CDR3 is TGTGCCAGCAAACCCGGACGGAACCCAGAGCAGTTCTTC. This chain connects TRBV5-4 to TRBJ2-1; D uncertain. Looked up from germline, CDR1 is SGHNT and CDR2 is YYREEE (reference sequence). The CDR3 runs to 13 residues. V was shortened by 6 bases and J by 10 bases, with 17 bases between the two germline ends.

V usage is TRBV7-2 and J usage is TRBJ2-7, with 8 bases matching TRBD1. Per the germline V gene, CDR1 is SGHTA and CDR2 is FQGNSA. The ends lost 1 base at V and 2 bases at J; junction bases unmatched: 4. The CDR3 spans 15 residues. CDR3 protein: CASSLDWTGPYEQYF. CDR3 coding DNA: TGTGCCAGCAGCTTAGATTGGACAGGGCCCTACGAGCAGTACTTC.

The chain has TRBV9 and TRBJ2-1; TRBD1 aligns across 8 bases. The V and J ends lost 7 bases and 9 bases, in that order; junction bases with no gene match: 9. This CDR3 is built from 13 residues. Germline values: CDR1 SGDLS, CDR2 YYNGEE. The CDR3 coding sequence is TGTGCCAGCCGAACAGGGGGTAACGGTGAGCAGTTCTTC. Translation gives CASRTGGNGEQFF. Full variable domain (rest looked up from reference TRBV9 and TRBJ2-1): DSGVTQTPKHLITATGQRVTLRCSPRSGDLSVYWYQQSLDQGLQFLIQYYNGEERAKGNILERFSAQQFPDLHSELNLSSLELGDSALYFCASRTGGNGEQFFGPGTRLTVL.

The genes are TRBV28 and TRBJ1-1; D uncertain. The V end lost 6 bases, the J end lost 0 bases, and 11 bases lay between the germline ends. The CDR3 length is 14 residues. Per germline, CDR1 MDHEN and CDR2 SYDVKM. For the CDR3, the DNA is TGTGCCAGCAGGGGGATTGAGGTGAACACTGAAGCTTTCTTT. The encoded protein is CASRGIEVNTEAFF.

The gene calls are TRBV4-3 and TRBJ2-7; 10 bases are a match to TRBD1. Germline-derived CDR1 and CDR2 are LGHNA and YSLEER. The length of the CDR3 is 15 residues. The J segment lost 2 bases and the V segment lost 8 bases, leaving 9 bases of the junction unmatched. The CDR3 loop reads CASRVRDRGPYEQYF. The CDR3, as DNA: TGCGCCAGCCGCGTAAGGGACAGGGGTCCCTACGAGCAGTACTTC.

This clone appeared once. The chain combines TRBV5-4 with TRBJ1-2; 7 nucleotides match TRBD1. The CDR3 consists of 16 residues. Per germline, CDR1 SGHNT and CDR2 YYREEE (reference sequence). The junction had 8 bases not matched to a gene; V was cut back by 1 base and J by 2 bases. For the CDR3, the DNA is TGTGCCAGCAGCTTGAAGGGGGCAATGGTCAACTATGGCTACACCTTC. Protein sequence: CASSLKGAMVNYGYTF.

This clone appeared a few times. V and J are TRBV7-2 and TRBJ2-5; D is perhaps TRBD1 (5 bases). V was clipped by 0 bases and J by 2 bases, with 7 bases between them. Germline V gene sequence: CDR1 SGHTA, CDR2 FQGNSA. The CDR3 runs to 14 residues. CDR3 DNA: TGTGCCAGCAGCTTAGCGGGGCCGCAAGAGACCCAGTACTTC. Translated, it gives CASSLAGPQETQYF.

This clone is medium-sized within its sample. This chain joins TRBV30 and TRBJ2-7; possibly TRBD1 for D (6 bases). V gave up 5 bases and J gave up 3 bases, with 14 bases separating them. The CDR3 length is 13 residues. CDR1 is GTSNPN, CDR2 SVGIG, per germline (reference sequence). For the CDR3, the DNA is TGTGCCTGGGACCCAAGAGGGGGCTACGAGCAGTACTTC. It yields the protein CAWDPRGGYEQYF.

Here the CDR3 reads CASSRPGQTLVAFF. CDR3 sequence (DNA): TGCGCCAGCAGCCGACCGGGACAGACTCTCGTAGCTTTCTTT. The chain is built from TRBV4-1 and TRBJ1-1, with 7 bases that match TRBD1. The junction had 12 bases not matched to a gene; V was cut back by 4 bases and J by 10 bases. Germline V gives CDR1 MGHRA, CDR2 YSYEKL. This CDR3 contains 14 residues.

The chain joins TRBV19 to TRBJ1-5; D remains unclear. Germline V gene data show CDR1 as LNHDA and CDR2 as SQIVND (reference sequence). Trimming removed 1 base from V and 1 base from J, with 5 bases in between. This CDR3 has 14 residues. The CDR3: CASSIGGSNQPQHF. CDR3 coding DNA: TGTGCCAGTAGTATAGGTGGGAGCAATCAGCCCCAGCATTTT.

The V gene is TRBV9, the J gene TRBJ2-1; D call uncertain. The CDR3 contains 14 residues. V lost 0 bases to trimming and J lost 2 bases, with 6 bases between them. Germline lookup yields CDR1 SGDLS and CDR2 YYNGEE. This CDR3 reads CASSVASAYNEQFF. The CDR3 DNA reads TGTGCCAGCAGCGTAGCTAGTGCCTACAATGAGCAGTTCTTC.

V usage is TRBV7-9 and J usage is TRBJ2-1; no clear D gene. Germline CDR1 is SEHNR and CDR2 is FQNEAQ (reference sequence). CDR3 length: 11 residues. Trimming shortened V by 0 bases and J by 10 bases, and 4 bases separated the two germline ends. CDR3 bases: TGTGCCAGCAGCTTAGCCCCCGAGCAGTTCTTC. Translating gives CASSLAPEQFF.